This T cell receptor beta chain was identified in a study of beta chain features in type 1 diabetes (dated by TCRdb to 2016 to 2019). For context, the study as a whole: Patients and healthy donors did not differ in mean age, gender distribution, total cell number or subset yield. A total of about 99,000,000 sorted cells were examined across all samples, and RNA yield correlated strongly with the number of cells per subset. Regulatory and stem cell-like memory subsets were isolated from only 8 patients and roughly eight healthy donors, whereas naive and central memory subsets came from all 28 donors. In the study, TCRB repertoires of sorted circulating CD4+ T cell subsets from recently diagnosed type 1 diabetes patients were compared with those of matched healthy donors. The research as a whole found: The naive, central memory and regulatory TCRB repertoires appeared to resemble one another more closely among patients than among healthy donors. Type 1 diabetes patients showed a moderate but significant shortening of TCRB CDR3 length in all four CD4+ subsets. Because cDNA was sequenced instead of genomic DNA, highly expressing activated cells could be over-represented, though the groups showed no difference in activation or CD3 levels. Patients with type 1 diabetes made fewer insertions and deleted more nucleotides at VDJ recombination sites, implying thymic rearrangement abnormalities. HLA sub-analyses involved small numbers of individuals, so any influence of HLA type on TCRB rearrangement remained unresolved. PCR might favor shorter templates, but patient and control samples were amplified and corrected together, so any skew would affect both groups equally.

Each donor gave one peripheral blood draw, roughly 0.12 L on average, collected into heparinised tubes. Using a panel that included CD45RO, CCR7, CD25, CD127, CD95 and CD27, naive, central memory, regulatory and stem cell-like memory CD4+ T cells were sorted on a BD FACSAria II. Every sorted population had a purity above 95%. Right away, PBMCs were isolated by Lymphoprep density gradient centrifugation and were stained directly, with no culture step. So that batch effects would be minimized, each experiment stained and sorted samples in pairs, pairing one healthy donor with one patient. This clone was counted between two and nine times. Its cognate antigen has yet to be identified. No base qualities exist here, and no much larger clone lies one base off it. V loses 3 bases of germline sequence and J loses 5 bases, and the interval between the two ends is 13 bases. Based on the germline V gene, the CDR1 and CDR2 sequences are KGHSH and LQKENI. The CDR3 starts with the cysteine, ends with the phenylalanine, and has 14 residues. Only the CDR3 DNA stays, 42 bases, in frame from base 1.

The High Capacity cDNA Reverse Transcription Kit was used to reverse transcribe all of the isolated RNA, meaning that expressed TCRB transcripts were what got sequenced. Deep immunoSEQ sequencing was applied to naive, central memory and regulatory T cell samples, giving an average of roughly 3.5 million total reads per sample. Sorted cells were lysed in RLT buffer, and RNA was extracted using DNase-treated RNeasy Micro or Mini kits according to cell number. To prevent cross-contamination, every cell subset was processed on its own, while patient and healthy donor samples were processed together. Using the immunoSEQ multiplex PCR, TCRB sequences were amplified from cDNA into 87-bp fragments spanning the CDR3 region. Sequencing of the amplicons was performed on the Illumina HiSeq platform. Concerning the study's data processing: Synthetic template baselines were used to correct PCR bias computationally, reads within Hamming distance 2 were collapsed, and singletons that could not be merged were discarded. By aligning reads against IMGT, V, D and J genes, CDR3 length, and insertions or deletions at six rearrangement sites were assigned. Within each subset, clonotype counts were normalized to sorted cell number, after which true diversity and Gini coefficients were computed with the tcR R package. The overlap coefficient, calculated on TCRB nucleotide sequences, was used to measure repertoire sharing. The source is immuneACCESS, and TCRdb retained only in-frame sequences with V and J called. Part of the clones is not carried over; for the studies checked, unresolved V genes explain less than half of this, and the remainder is unexplained. The V and J calls and the clone size are those of that table, but D and trimming were determined from the DNA. This sample has 110,000 to 150,000 clones in its table, and around a tenth of those were observed once. Jointly, the top ten make up 0.68% of the sample.

Input material: central memory CD4+ T cells from blood. The TCR was taken from a man younger than 35 in good health. The V gene is TRBV18 and the J gene is TRBJ1-2; a tentative D call is TRBD1 (6 bases match). The CDR3 in this case is CASSPPGAPYGYTF. Read as DNA, the sequence is TGTGCCAGCTCACCGCCAGGGGCACCTTATGGCTACACCTTC. The entire variable domain, with the stretches around the CDR3 drawn from the reference TRBV18 and TRBJ1-2 proteins, is NAGVMQNPRHLVRRRGQEARLRCSPMKGHSHVYWYRQLPEEGLKFMVYLQKENIIDESGMPKERFSAEFPKEGPSILRIQQVVRGDSAAYFCASSPPGAPYGYTFGSGTRLTVV.